The T cell receptor beta chain under discussion was sequenced for a study of shared clonotypes between healthy human individuals. Study observations and caveats: Among donors, the sharing of clonotypes was expected to be influenced by sequencing depth.

Concerning this clone itself: Its specificity is unknown.

The investigators split CD4+ cells into a CD45RA+ naive subset and a CD45RA-negative memory subset. Sequenced by immunoSEQ multiplex PCR; TCRdb stores in-frame clones only, minus some. The table includes hundreds of thousands of clones, 73% detected once. The CDR3 length is 17 residues. Trimming at V came to 4 bases and at J to 0 bases, leaving 8 bases not matched to a gene. Germline V gene lookup returns CDR1 SGHNT and CDR2 YYREEE (reference sequence). The rearrangement links TRBV5-4 to TRBJ2-7; 12 bases are shared with TRBD1. Sequenced material: memory CD4+ T cells sorted from blood. As to subset: CD45RA-negative fraction. The source is a man in his thirties or forties in good health. CDR3 loop: CASSPGTGGAYSYEQYF. The CDR3 region has the DNA TGTGCCAGCAGCCCCGGGACAGGGGGCGCTTACTCCTACGAGCAGTACTTC.